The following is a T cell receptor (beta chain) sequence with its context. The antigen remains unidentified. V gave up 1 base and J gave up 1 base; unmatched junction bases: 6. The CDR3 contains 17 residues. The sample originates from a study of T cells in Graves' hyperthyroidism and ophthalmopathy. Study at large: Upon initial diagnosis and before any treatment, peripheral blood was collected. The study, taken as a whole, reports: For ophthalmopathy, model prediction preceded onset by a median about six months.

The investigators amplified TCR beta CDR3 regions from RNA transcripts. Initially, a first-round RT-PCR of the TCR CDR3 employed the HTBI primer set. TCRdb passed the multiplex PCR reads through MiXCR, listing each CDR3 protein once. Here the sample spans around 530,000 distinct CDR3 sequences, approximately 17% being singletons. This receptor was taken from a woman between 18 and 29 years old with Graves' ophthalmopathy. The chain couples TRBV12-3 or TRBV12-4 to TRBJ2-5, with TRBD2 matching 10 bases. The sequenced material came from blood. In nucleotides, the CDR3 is TGTGCCAGCAGTTTAGGTCCTAGCGGGAGTGGCCAAGAGACCCAGTACTTC. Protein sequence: CASSLGPSGSGQETQYF.